This T cell receptor beta chain was identified during a study of CD4 T cell repertoires in COVID-19. Study-wide findings and caveats: Some SARS-CoV-2 clonotypes, between about 6 and 28%, recurred in SARS-CoV and/or HKU1 cultures.

With respect to this clone: What it recognizes is unknown.

The ends lost 2 bases at V and 4 bases at J; junction bases unmatched: 13. This CDR3 is built from 18 residues. Looked up from germline, CDR1 is MDHEN and CDR2 is SYDVKM. Using immunoSEQ multiplex PCR, the repertoire was profiled, and TCRdb retains in-frame clones only, with some absent. The table has about 75,000 clones, around four fifths seen once. Donors had recovered from mild-to-severe COVID-19. The clonotype was recovered from a human donor who had COVID-19. This chain uses TRBV28 with TRBJ2-3; 9 bases align to TRBD2. The specimen was CD4+ T cells from peripheral blood, collected after recovery from COVID-19. DNA for the CDR3: TGTGCCAGCAGTTTACCCCCCCTTAGCGGGAGAGTGGCAGATACGCAGTATTTT. Its protein is CASSLPPLSGRVADTQYF.